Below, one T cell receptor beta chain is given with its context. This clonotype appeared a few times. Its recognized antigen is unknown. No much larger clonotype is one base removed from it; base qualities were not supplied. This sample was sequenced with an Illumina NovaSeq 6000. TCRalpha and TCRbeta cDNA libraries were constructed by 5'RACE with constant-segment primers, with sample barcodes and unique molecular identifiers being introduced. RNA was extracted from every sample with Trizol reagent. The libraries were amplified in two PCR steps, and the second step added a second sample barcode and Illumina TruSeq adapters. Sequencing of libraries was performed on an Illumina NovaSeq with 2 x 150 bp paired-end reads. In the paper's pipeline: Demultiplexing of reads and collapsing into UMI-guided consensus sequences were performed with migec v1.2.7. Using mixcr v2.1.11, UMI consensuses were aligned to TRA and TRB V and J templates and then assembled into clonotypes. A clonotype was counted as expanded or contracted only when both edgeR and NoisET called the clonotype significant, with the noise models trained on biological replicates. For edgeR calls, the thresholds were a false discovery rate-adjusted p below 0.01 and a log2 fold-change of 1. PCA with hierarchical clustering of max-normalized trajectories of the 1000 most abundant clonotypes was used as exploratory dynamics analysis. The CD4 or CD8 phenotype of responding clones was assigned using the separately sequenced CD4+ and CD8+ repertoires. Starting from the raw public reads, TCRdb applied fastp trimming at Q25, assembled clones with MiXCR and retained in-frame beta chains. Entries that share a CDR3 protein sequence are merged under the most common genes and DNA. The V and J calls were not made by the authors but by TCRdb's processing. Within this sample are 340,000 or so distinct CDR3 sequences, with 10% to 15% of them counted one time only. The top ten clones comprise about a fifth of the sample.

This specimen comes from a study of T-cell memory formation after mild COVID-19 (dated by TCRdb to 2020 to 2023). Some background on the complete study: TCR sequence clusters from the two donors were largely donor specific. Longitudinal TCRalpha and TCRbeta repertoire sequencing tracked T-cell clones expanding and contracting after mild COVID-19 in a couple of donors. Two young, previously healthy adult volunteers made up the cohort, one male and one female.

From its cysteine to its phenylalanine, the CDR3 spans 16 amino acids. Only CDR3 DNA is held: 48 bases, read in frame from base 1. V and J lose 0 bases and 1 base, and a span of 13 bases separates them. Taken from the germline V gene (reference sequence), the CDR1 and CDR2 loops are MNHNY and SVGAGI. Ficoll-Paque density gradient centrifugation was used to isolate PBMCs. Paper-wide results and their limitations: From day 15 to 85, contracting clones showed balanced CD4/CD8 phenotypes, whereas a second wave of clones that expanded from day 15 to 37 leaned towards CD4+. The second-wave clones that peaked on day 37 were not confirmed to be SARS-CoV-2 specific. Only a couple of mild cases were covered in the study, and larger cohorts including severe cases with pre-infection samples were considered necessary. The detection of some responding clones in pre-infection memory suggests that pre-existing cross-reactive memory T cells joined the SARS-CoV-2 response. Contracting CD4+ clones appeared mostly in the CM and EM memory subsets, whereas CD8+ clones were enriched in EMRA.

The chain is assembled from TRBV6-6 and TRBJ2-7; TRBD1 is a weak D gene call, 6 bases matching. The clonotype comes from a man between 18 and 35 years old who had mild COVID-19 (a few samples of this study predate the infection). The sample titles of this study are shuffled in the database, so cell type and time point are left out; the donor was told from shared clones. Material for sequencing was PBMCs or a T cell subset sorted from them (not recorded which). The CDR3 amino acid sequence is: CASSYSPGQGSYEQYF. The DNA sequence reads TGTGCCAGCAGTTACTCGCCGGGACAAGGATCCTACGAGCAGTACTTC.